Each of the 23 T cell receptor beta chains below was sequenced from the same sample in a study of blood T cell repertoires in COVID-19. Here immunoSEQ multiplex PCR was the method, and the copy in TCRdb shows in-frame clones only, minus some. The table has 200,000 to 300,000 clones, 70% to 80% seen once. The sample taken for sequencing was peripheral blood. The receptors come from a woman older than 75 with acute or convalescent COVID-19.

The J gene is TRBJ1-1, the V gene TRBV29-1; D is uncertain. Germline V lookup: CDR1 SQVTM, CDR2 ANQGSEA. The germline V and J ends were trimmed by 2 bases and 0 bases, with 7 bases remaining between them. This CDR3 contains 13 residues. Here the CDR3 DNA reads TGCAGCGTTGAATCGAGGGTGAACACTGAAGCTTTCTTT. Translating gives CSVESRVNTEAFF.

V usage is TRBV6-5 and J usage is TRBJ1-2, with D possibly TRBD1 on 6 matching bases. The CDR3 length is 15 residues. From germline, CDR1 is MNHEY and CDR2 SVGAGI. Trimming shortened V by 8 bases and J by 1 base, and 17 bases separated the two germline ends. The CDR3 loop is CASGRGGEGNYGYTF. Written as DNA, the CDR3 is TGTGCCAGCGGCCGAGGGGGGGAAGGTAACTATGGCTACACCTTC.

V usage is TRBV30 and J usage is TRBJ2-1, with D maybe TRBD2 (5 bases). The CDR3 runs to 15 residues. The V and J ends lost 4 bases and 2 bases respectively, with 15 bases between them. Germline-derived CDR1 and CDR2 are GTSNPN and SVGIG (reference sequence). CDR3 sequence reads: CAWINPRRTYNEQFF. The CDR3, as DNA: TGTGCCTGGATAAATCCCAGGAGGACCTACAATGAGCAGTTCTTC.

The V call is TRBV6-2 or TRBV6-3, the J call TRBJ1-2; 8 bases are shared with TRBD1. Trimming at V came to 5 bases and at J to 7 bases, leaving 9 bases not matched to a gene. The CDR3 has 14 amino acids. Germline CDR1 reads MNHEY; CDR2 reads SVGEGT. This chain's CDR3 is CASSLRTGIRGYTF. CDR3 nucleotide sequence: TGTGCCAGCAGTCTCCGGACAGGGATCCGTGGCTACACCTTC.

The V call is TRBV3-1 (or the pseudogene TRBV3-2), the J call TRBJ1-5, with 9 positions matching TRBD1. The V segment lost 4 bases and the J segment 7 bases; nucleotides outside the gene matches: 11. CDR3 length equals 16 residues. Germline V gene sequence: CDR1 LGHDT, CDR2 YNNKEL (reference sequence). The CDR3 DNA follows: TGTGCCAGCAGCCCCACCGGGACAGGGAAAACCCAGCCCCAGCATTTT. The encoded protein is CASSPTGTGKTQPQHF.

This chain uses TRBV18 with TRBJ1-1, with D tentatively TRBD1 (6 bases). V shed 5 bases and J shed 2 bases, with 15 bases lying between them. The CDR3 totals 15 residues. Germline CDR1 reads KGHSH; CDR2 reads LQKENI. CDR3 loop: CASSSSRGGNTEAFF. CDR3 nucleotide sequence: TGTGCCAGCTCATCGTCGAGAGGGGGAAACACTGAAGCTTTCTTT.

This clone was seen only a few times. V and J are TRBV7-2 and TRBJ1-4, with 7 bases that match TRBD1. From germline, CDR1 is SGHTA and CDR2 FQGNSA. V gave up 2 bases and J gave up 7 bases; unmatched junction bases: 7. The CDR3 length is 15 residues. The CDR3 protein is CASSLFGAGGEKLFF. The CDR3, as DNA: TGTGCCAGCAGCTTATTCGGGGCAGGGGGTGAAAAACTGTTTTTT.

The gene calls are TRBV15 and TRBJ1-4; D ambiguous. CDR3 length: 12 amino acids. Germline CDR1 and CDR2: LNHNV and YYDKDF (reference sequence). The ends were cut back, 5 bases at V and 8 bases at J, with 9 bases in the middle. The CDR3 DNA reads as TGTGCCACCAGCGCAGGTGGAGAAAAACTGTTTTTT. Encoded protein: CATSAGGEKLFF.

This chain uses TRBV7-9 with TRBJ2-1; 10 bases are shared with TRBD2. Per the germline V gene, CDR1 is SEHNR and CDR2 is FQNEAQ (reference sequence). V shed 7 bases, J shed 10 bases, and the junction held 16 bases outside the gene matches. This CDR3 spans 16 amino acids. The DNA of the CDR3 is TGTGCCAGCACCAAGAAATCGGGACTAGCGCCCGACGAGCAGTTCTTC. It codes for CASTKKSGLAPDEQFF. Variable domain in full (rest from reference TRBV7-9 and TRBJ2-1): DTGVSQNPRHKITKRGQNVTFRCDPISEHNRLYWYRQTLGQGPEFLTYFQNEAQLEKSRLLSDRFSAERPKGSFSTLEIQRTEQGDSAMYLCASTKKSGLAPDEQFFGPGTRLTVL.

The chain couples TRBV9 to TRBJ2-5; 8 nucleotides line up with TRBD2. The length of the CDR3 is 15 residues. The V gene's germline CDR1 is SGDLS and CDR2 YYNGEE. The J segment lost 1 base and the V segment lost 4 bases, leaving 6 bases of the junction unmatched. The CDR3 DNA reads TGTGCCAGCAGCCCCCAGCGGGGGTCCCAAGAGACCCAGTACTTC. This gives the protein CASSPQRGSQETQYF.

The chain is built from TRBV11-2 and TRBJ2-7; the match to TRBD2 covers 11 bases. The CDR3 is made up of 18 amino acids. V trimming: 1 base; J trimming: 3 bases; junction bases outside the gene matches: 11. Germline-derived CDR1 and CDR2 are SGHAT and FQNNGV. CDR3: CASSLGTSGLRHHYEQYF. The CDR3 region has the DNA TGTGCCAGCAGCTTAGGGACTAGCGGGCTCCGCCACCACTACGAGCAGTACTTC.

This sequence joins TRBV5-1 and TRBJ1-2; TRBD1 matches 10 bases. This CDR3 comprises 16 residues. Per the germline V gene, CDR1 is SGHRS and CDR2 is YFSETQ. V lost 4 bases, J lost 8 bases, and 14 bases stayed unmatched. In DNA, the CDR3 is TGCGCCAGCAGCCTGGGACAGGGGCCGAATACCCGAGGCTACACCTTC. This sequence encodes CASSLGQGPNTRGYTF.

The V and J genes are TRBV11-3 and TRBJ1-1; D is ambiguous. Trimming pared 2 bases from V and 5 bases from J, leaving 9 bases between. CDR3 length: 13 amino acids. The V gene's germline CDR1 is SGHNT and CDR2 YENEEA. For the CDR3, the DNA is TGTGCCAGCAGCTTATTCGGGGAAACTGAAGCTTTCTTT. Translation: CASSLFGETEAFF.

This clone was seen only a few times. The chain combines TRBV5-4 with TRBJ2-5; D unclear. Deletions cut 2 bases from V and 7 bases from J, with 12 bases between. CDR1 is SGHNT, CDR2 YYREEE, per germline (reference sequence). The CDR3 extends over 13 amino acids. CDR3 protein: CASSLEDRRTQYF. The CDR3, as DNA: TGTGCCAGCAGCTTAGAAGACCGGAGGACCCAGTACTTC.

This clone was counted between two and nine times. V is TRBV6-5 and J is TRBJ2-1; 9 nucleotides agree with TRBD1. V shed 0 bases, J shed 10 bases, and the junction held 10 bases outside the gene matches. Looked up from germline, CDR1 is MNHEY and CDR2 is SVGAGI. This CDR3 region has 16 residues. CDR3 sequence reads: CASSYSWTGVRGEQFF. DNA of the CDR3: TGTGCCAGCAGTTACTCGTGGACAGGGGTGAGAGGGGAGCAGTTCTTC.

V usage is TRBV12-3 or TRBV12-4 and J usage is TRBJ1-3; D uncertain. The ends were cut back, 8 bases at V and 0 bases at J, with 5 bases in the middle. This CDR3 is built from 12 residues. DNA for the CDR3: TGTGCCAGCCTCCGCTCTGGAAACACCATATATTTT. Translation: CASLRSGNTIYF.

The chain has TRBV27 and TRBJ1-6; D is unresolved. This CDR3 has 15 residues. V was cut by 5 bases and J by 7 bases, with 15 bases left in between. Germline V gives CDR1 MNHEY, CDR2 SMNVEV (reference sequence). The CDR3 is CASSPQLVKNSPLHF. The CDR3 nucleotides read TGTGCCAGCAGTCCCCAACTTGTGAAAAATTCACCCCTCCACTTT.

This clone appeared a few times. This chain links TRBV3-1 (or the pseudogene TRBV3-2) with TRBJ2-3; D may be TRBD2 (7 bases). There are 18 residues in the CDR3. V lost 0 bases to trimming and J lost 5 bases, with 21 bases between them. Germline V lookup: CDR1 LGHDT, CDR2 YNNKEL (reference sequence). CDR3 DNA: TGTGCCAGCAGCCAAGATGTCTGGGGGGGGGCCTATGAAGATACGCAGTATTTT. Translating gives CASSQDVWGGAYEDTQYF.

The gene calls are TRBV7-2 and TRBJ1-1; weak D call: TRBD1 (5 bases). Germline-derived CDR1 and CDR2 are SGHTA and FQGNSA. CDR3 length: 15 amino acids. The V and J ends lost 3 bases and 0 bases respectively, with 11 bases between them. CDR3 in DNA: TGTGCCAGCAGCTTCCTGGGACTGATGAACACTGAAGCTTTCTTT. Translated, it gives CASSFLGLMNTEAFF.

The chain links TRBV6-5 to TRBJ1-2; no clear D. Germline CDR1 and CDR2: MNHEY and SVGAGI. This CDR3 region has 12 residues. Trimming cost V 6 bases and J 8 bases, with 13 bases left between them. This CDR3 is CASRATGWGYTF. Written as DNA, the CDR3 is TGTGCCAGCAGGGCCACGGGGTGGGGCTACACCTTC.

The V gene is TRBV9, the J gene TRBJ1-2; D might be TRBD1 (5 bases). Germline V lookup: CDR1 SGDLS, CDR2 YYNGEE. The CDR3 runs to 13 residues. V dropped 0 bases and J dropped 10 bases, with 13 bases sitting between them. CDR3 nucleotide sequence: TGTGCCAGCAGCGTAGGGGGCAGCCTCTTCTACACCTTC. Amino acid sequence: CASSVGGSLFYTF.

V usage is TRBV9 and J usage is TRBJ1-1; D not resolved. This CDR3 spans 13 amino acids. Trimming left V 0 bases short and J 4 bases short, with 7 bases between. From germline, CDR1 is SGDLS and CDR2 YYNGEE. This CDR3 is CASSVGQFTEAFF. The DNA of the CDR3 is TGTGCCAGCAGCGTAGGGCAGTTCACTGAAGCTTTCTTT.

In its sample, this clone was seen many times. The CDR3 here is CASKIGGTGVNNQPQHF. The CDR3 DNA sequence: TGTGCCAGTAAAATAGGAGGGACAGGGGTTAACAATCAGCCCCAGCATTTT. The J gene is TRBJ1-5, the V gene TRBV19; 10 nucleotides agree with TRBD1. The trim removed 7 bases at V and 3 bases at J, leaving 12 bases unmatched. Germline V gives CDR1 LNHDA, CDR2 SQIVND (reference sequence). The CDR3 has 17 amino acids. Using reference TRBV19 and TRBJ1-5 for the parts outside the CDR3, the full variable domain is DGGITQSPKYLFRKEGQNVTLSCEQNLNHDAMYWYRQDPGQGLRLIYYSQIVNDFQKGDIAEGYSVSREKKESFPLTVTSAQKNPTAFYLCASKIGGTGVNNQPQHFGDGTRLSIL.